Below, 14 T cell receptor beta chains from the same sample are listed, as sequenced in a study of T-cell reconstitution after alpha-beta-depleted transplantation in children. Using unique molecular identifiers, the investigators prepared the TCRbeta library. Each CDR3 protein is one row after TCRdb ran MiXCR on the PCR reads. The table records 200,000 to 250,000 distinct CDR3 sequences, more than 10% of them present only once. This specimen was PBMCs from the stem cell graft donor, taken from the stem cell graft. The receptor set was obtained from a human donor who donated a stem cell graft to a child with acute lymphoblastic leukemia.

This clonotype has at least ten counts. The chain uses TRBV12-3 or TRBV12-4 and TRBJ2-3; 14 positions match TRBD2. Trimming cost V 3 bases and J 12 bases; bases outside gene matches: 11. CDR3 length: 16 amino acids. The CDR3 DNA reads as TGTGCCAGCAGTTTGGGGGGGACTAGCGGGAGTACTACCCAGTATTTT. Translating gives CASSLGGTSGSTTQYF.

This clonotype was found many times. The chain recombines TRBV12-3 or TRBV12-4 with TRBJ2-7, with TRBD1 matching over 10 bases. The CDR3 consists of 15 residues. The trim removed 6 bases at V and 3 bases at J, leaving 8 bases unmatched. Written as DNA, the CDR3 is TGTGCCAGCAGCTACAGCCGGGACAGGGGCTACGAGCAGTACTTC. Residues: CASSYSRDRGYEQYF.

This clonotype was seen ten or more times. V is TRBV5-5 and J is TRBJ2-1, with TRBD2 identical over 7 bases. J was trimmed by 3 bases and V by 2 bases; bases with no gene match: 8. Germline CDR1 reads SGHKS; CDR2 reads YYEKEE (reference sequence). CDR3 length: 16 amino acids. CDR3 in amino acids: CASSFPGGSIYNEQFF. The CDR3 DNA reads as TGTGCCAGCAGCTTCCCGGGCGGGAGTATCTACAATGAGCAGTTCTTC.

V usage is TRBV11-2 and J usage is TRBJ2-5, with TRBD2 matching 10 bases. CDR3 length: 16 residues. Trimming removed 3 bases from V and 1 base from J; junction bases left unmatched: 5. The V gene's germline CDR1 is SGHAT and CDR2 FQNNGV. The CDR3 spells CASSLASGGVQETQYF. CDR3 sequence (DNA): TGTGCCAGCAGCTTGGCTAGCGGGGGAGTCCAAGAGACCCAGTACTTC.

This clonotype was seen a few times. The chain employs TRBV7-2 and TRBJ1-2; 7 nucleotides align to TRBD1. The V gene end was trimmed by 5 bases and the J gene end by 4 bases; junction bases not matched to a gene: 10. This CDR3 comprises 15 residues. Germline V gives CDR1 SGHTA, CDR2 FQGNSA. In DNA form, the CDR3 reads TGTGCCAGCAGCGGTGACAGGGTTCCCTTCTATGGCTACACCTTC. Its protein product is CASSGDRVPFYGYTF.

This clonotype was found many times. The V gene is TRBV6-2 or TRBV6-3, the J gene TRBJ1-5, with a possible D match to TRBD1 (6 bases). The CDR3 has 14 amino acids. V lost 6 bases, J lost 2 bases, and 11 bases lay in between. The germline V gene encodes CDR1 MNHEY and CDR2 SVGEGT. CDR3 coding DNA: TGTGCCAGCAGCCGTGGACAGCGCAATCAGCCCCAGCATTTT. Translating gives CASSRGQRNQPQHF.

This clonotype showed up many times. The rearrangement links TRBV20-1 to TRBJ2-1; TRBD2 aligns across 12 bases. The junction had 5 bases not matched to a gene; V was cut back by 0 bases and J by 8 bases. Per the germline V gene, CDR1 is DFQATT and CDR2 is SNEGSKA (reference sequence). The CDR3 runs to 15 residues. CDR3 loop: CSARDLTSGSHEQFF. The CDR3 DNA follows: TGCAGTGCTAGAGATCTGACTAGCGGGAGTCATGAGCAGTTCTTC.

This clonotype has a count of ten or more. The gene calls are TRBV12-3 or TRBV12-4 and TRBJ2-7; TRBD1 is a possible D gene (5 bases). Trimming left V 2 bases short and J 1 base short, with 12 bases between. The CDR3 runs 15 residues. The CDR3 DNA is TGTGCCAGCAGTTTAAAAGGGGATCCATCCTACGAGCAGTACTTC. This gives the protein CASSLKGDPSYEQYF.

A note on this clonotype: This CDR3 fails to terminate in the conserved phenylalanine or tryptophan, so it likely reflects a read error. DNA of the CDR3: TGTGCCAGCAGCCAAGGAGGGTTCGGATACGAGCAGTACTTG. This sequence encodes CASSQGGFGYEQYL. The V gene is TRBV4-2, the J gene TRBJ2-7; perhaps TRBD2 as D (5 bases). Deletions cut 1 base from V and 4 bases from J, with 11 bases between. The CDR3 runs 14 residues. Germline loops: CDR1 LGHNA, CDR2 YNFKEQ.

This clonotype appeared a few times. The chain employs TRBV5-1 and TRBJ2-6; tentative D call: TRBD1 (6 bases). Between the trimmed V and J ends, which lost 0 bases and 3 bases, there was a span of 10 bases. Germline CDR1 is SGHRS and CDR2 is YFSETQ. The CDR3 extends over 16 amino acids. The CDR3 loop is CASSLAAGVGANVLTF. In DNA form, the CDR3 reads TGCGCCAGCAGCTTGGCTGCAGGGGTTGGGGCCAACGTCCTGACTTTC.

This clonotype was detected only a few times. The chain has TRBV7-9 and TRBJ2-1; D remains ambiguous. V lost 9 bases and J lost 6, with 15 bases in between. This CDR3 comprises 13 residues. Germline CDR1 is SEHNR and CDR2 is FQNEAQ (reference sequence). This chain's CDR3 is CASRLPFSNEQFF. As DNA, the CDR3 is TGTGCCAGTAGGCTTCCCTTTTCCAATGAGCAGTTCTTC.

This clonotype was seen repeatedly, ten times or more. This sequence joins TRBV6-1 and TRBJ2-2; D not certain. This CDR3 has 14 residues. Germline V CDR1 and CDR2: MNHNS, SASEGT. The ends were cut back, 6 bases at V and 6 bases at J, with 14 bases in the middle. CDR3 protein: CASSPRRVSGELFF. The CDR3 DNA reads TGTGCCAGCAGCCCCAGAAGGGTATCCGGGGAGCTGTTTTTT.

The chain joins TRBV28 to TRBJ2-2; TRBD2 agrees at 10 bases. V gave up 10 bases and J gave up 5 bases; unmatched junction bases: 16. Germline CDR1 MDHEN, CDR2 SYDVKM. The CDR3 length is 17 residues. Written as DNA, the CDR3 is TGTGCCATGGGCCGGCGTCAGCGGGAGGGCCCGACCGGGGAGCTGTTTTTT. It codes for CAMGRRQREGPTGELFF. Full variable domain (rest looked up from reference TRBV28 and TRBJ2-2): DVKVTQSSRYLVKRTGEKVFLECVQDMDHENMFWYRQDPGLGLRLIYFSYDVKMKEKGDIPEGYSVSREKKERFSLILESASTNQTSMYLCAMGRRQREGPTGELFFGEGSRLTVL.

This clonotype appeared many times. The V gene is TRBV4-3, the J gene TRBJ1-1, with a weak D call TRBD1 (6 bases). CDR3 size: 13 residues. CDR1 is LGHNA and CDR2 is YSLEER in the germline V gene. V gave up 0 bases and J gave up 11 bases, with 13 bases separating them. The CDR3 region has the DNA TGCGCCAGCAGCCAAGACGGGGGGCGGCGGGCTTTCTTT. Its translation is CASSQDGGRRAFF.